The following is a T cell receptor (beta chain) sequence with its context. Its specificity is unknown. Germline loops: CDR1 KGHSH, CDR2 LQKENI. This CDR3 region has 14 residues. Trimming removed 4 bases from V and 6 bases from J; junction bases left unmatched: 6. The source of the sample is a study of T cells in localized non-small cell lung cancer. Findings of the study overall: Uninvolved neighboring lung showed the greatest T cell clonality, exceeding tumor.

Repertoires were generated with immunoSEQ multiplex PCR, while TCRdb's copy carries only in-frame clones and drops some. The table has approximately 15,000 clones, approximately 85% seen once. The material was peripheral blood, obtained before any cancer treatment. This receptor was taken from a woman between 35 and 75 years old with stage I lung adenocarcinoma. The chain recombines TRBV18 with TRBJ2-7; 10 bases are shared with TRBD2. The CDR3 region has the DNA TGTGCCAGCTCACTAGCGGGGGGTCGAGGCGAGCAGTACTTC. Translating gives CASSLAGGRGEQYF. Together with reference TRBV18 and TRBJ2-7, the CDR3 gives the full variable domain: NAGVMQNPRHLVRRRGQEARLRCSPMKGHSHVYWYRQLPEEGLKFMVYLQKENIIDESGMPKERFSAEFPKEGPSILRIQQVVRGDSAAYFCASSLAGGRGEQYFGPGTRLTVT.